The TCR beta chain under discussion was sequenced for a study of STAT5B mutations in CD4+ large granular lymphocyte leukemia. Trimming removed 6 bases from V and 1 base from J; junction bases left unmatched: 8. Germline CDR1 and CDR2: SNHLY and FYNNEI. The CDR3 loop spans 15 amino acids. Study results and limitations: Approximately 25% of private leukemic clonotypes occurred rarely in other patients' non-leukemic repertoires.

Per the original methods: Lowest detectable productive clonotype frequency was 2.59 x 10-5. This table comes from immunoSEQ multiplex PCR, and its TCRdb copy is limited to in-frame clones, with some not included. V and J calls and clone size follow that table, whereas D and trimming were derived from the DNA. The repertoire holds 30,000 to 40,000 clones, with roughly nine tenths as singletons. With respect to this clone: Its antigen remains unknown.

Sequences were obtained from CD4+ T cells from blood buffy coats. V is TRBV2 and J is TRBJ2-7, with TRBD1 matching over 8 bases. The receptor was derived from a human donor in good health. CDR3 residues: CASSPGGLPSYEQYF. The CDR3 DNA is TGTGCCAGCAGCCCAGGGGGCTTACCGTCCTACGAGCAGTACTTC.